These 10 T cell receptor beta chains originate from one sample sequenced in a study of T-cell reconstitution after alpha-beta-depleted transplantation in children. This sample's TCRbeta library carried unique molecular identifier barcodes. TCRdb passed the PCR reads through MiXCR, listing each CDR3 protein once. The table records about 400,000 distinct CDR3 sequences, 10% to 15% of them present only once. This specimen was PBMCs, taken from the stem cell graft. These receptors all stem from a human donor who donated a stem cell graft to a child with Fanconi anemia.

CDR3 loop: CASSTEGLAVETQYF. The CDR3 DNA sequence: TGTGCCAGCTCCACAGAGGGACTAGCGGTAGAGACCCAGTACTTC. This chain connects TRBV12-3 or TRBV12-4 to TRBJ2-5; 11 bases align to TRBD2. The CDR3 runs 15 residues. The ends lost 8 bases at V and 4 bases at J; junction bases unmatched: 9.

This clonotype was observed a handful of times. This chain links TRBV29-1 with TRBJ1-1; a weak D match, TRBD1 (5 bases). This CDR3 comprises 13 residues. Germline V gene data show CDR1 as SQVTM and CDR2 as ANQGSEA. V gave up 6 bases and J gave up 3 bases, with 14 bases separating them. The CDR3 DNA is TGCAGCGTACAAATAGGGACCGACACTGAAGCTTTCTTT. This codes for CSVQIGTDTEAFF.

The chain recombines TRBV7-6 with TRBJ1-2; tentatively, D is TRBD1 (5 bases). From germline, CDR1 is SGHVS and CDR2 FNYEAQ. V lost 7 bases and J 0 bases, leaving 18 bases between the germline ends. This CDR3 spans 16 amino acids. The CDR3 DNA reads as TGTGCCAGCATCCACCCAATGGGGGAAGCTAACTATGGCTACACCTTC. It yields the protein CASIHPMGEANYGYTF.

The rearrangement uses TRBV29-1 and TRBJ2-3, with D tentatively TRBD1 (6 bases). The germline gives CDR1 SQVTM, CDR2 ANQGSEA. The CDR3 runs to 13 residues. V gave up 6 bases and J gave up 4 bases, with 14 bases separating them. The DNA for the CDR3 is TGCAGCGTATTACAGGGTATCGCAGATACGCAGTATTTT. Translation gives CSVLQGIADTQYF.

This clonotype was counted at least ten times. The gene calls are TRBV28 and TRBJ2-3, with D perhaps TRBD2 (7 bases). The CDR3 has 16 amino acids. V gave up 5 bases and J gave up 2 bases, with 17 bases separating them. Per the germline V gene, CDR1 is MDHEN and CDR2 is SYDVKM. The CDR3 loop is CASSRNWGGDTDTQYF. For the CDR3, the DNA is TGTGCCAGCAGTCGAAACTGGGGGGGCGACACAGATACGCAGTATTTT.

This clonotype was counted many times. The genes are TRBV12-3 or TRBV12-4 and TRBJ2-2; no clear D gene. The CDR3 extends over 13 amino acids. The germline V and J ends were trimmed by 4 bases and 4 bases, with 7 bases remaining between them. In DNA form, the CDR3 reads TGTGCCAGCAGTTATGAGACCACCGGGGAGCTGTTTTTT. Translating it yields CASSYETTGELFF.

This chain links TRBV5-1 with TRBJ1-1, with D unresolved. Per the germline V gene, CDR1 is SGHRS and CDR2 is YFSETQ. Trimming left V 0 bases short and J 4 bases short, with 7 bases between. CDR3 length equals 13 residues. CDR3 sequence (DNA): TGCGCCAGCAGCTTGGATGGGGTCACTGAAGCTTTCTTT. It specifies CASSLDGVTEAFF.

In this sample, this clonotype turned up a few times. The genes are TRBV20-1 and TRBJ2-3, with 7 bases identical to TRBD2. The CDR3 spans 15 residues. V lost 4 bases, J lost 2 bases, and 9 bases stayed unmatched. The V gene's germline CDR1 is DFQATT and CDR2 SNEGSKA (reference sequence). This CDR3 reads CSAIFRGVPTDTQYF. In DNA form, the CDR3 reads TGCAGTGCTATCTTCCGGGGGGTACCCACAGATACGCAGTATTTT.

The V gene is TRBV4-3, the J gene TRBJ1-1, with D perhaps matching TRBD1 (6 bases). Germline CDR1 and CDR2: LGHNA and YSLEER. The CDR3 extends over 15 amino acids. V shed 3 bases and J shed 1 base, with 12 bases lying between them. In DNA, the CDR3 is TGCGCCAGCAGCCAGCTCCTGGACAGGAACACTGAAGCTTTCTTT. This translates into CASSQLLDRNTEAFF.

The table lists this clonotype with a few counts. The gene calls are TRBV11-2 and TRBJ1-6; unclear D gene. Trimming stripped 5 bases from V and 7 bases from J, with 15 bases between. The CDR3 is made up of 15 amino acids. CDR1 and CDR2 (germline): SGHAT, FQNNGV. The CDR3: CASSLVRAGNSPLHF. CDR3 DNA: TGTGCCAGCAGCCTTGTGAGGGCGGGGAATTCACCCCTCCACTTT.